Below are 15 T cell receptor beta chains sequenced from a single sample in a study of T cells in Graves' hyperthyroidism and ophthalmopathy. TCR beta CDR3 sequences were amplified from RNA transcripts. HTBI primers drove first-round RT-PCR of the TCR CDR3. TCRdb passed the multiplex PCR reads through MiXCR, listing each CDR3 protein once. Here the sample spans approximately 600,000 distinct CDR3 sequences, less than 25% being singletons. The sequencing sample was made of blood. Receptors originate from a man aged 25 to 40 with Graves' ophthalmopathy.

CDR3 in amino acids: CASSRDRGDEQFF. The CDR3 DNA reads TGTGCCAGCAGCCGGGACAGGGGGGATGAGCAGTTCTTC. The V gene is TRBV3-1, the J gene TRBJ2-1; 11 bases are shared with TRBD1. V shed 4 bases, J shed 8 bases, and the junction held 1 base outside the gene matches. In germline, CDR1 is LGHDT, CDR2 YNNKEL (reference sequence). CDR3 length: 13 residues.

The genes are TRBV15 and TRBJ1-4, with D unclear. The CDR3 is 14 amino acids. The V end was cut by 1 base, the J end by 4 bases, with 7 bases between. Germline V gene sequence: CDR1 LNHNV, CDR2 YYDKDF (reference sequence). The CDR3 DNA reads as TGTGCCACCAGCAGAGCCGGATATAATGAAAAACTGTTTTTT. This encodes CATSRAGYNEKLFF.

This clonotype appeared many times. The rearrangement links TRBV2 to TRBJ2-1; TRBD2 agrees at 8 bases. Germline values: CDR1 SNHLY, CDR2 FYNNEI. The trim removed 5 bases at V and 8 bases at J, leaving 14 bases unmatched. This CDR3 has 16 amino acids. The CDR3 protein is CASSPTSEWSGDEQFF. The CDR3 coding sequence is TGTGCCAGCAGTCCGACTAGCGAATGGAGCGGGGATGAGCAGTTCTTC.

This clonotype was detected a few times. This sequence joins TRBV14 and TRBJ2-1; 10 bases are a match to TRBD2. Per germline, CDR1 SGHDN and CDR2 FVKESK. The trim removed 7 bases at V and 6 bases at J, leaving 3 bases unmatched. The CDR3 totals 13 residues. This CDR3 is CASNRLAGNEQFF. The CDR3, as DNA: TGTGCCAGCAACCGACTAGCGGGCAATGAGCAGTTCTTC.

The sample holds a few counts of this clonotype. The chain combines TRBV9 with TRBJ1-4, with D perhaps TRBD1 (5 bases). The germline CDR1 and CDR2 sequences are SGDLS and YYNGEE. CDR3 length: 15 amino acids. The V end was cut by 4 bases, the J end by 3 bases, with 13 bases between. The CDR3: CASSPGGGSNEKLFF. As DNA, the CDR3 is TGTGCCAGCAGCCCCGGTGGGGGGTCTAATGAAAAACTGTTTTTT. Supplemented by reference TRBV9 and TRBJ1-4, the full variable domain reads DSGVTQTPKHLITATGQRVTLRCSPRSGDLSVYWYQQSLDQGLQFLIQYYNGEERAKGNILERFSAQQFPDLHSELNLSSLELGDSALYFCASSPGGGSNEKLFFGSGTQLSVL.

The DNA of the CDR3 is TGTGCCAGCAGCCCGTCCGGGGGGCCGGAATACAATGAGCAGTTCTTC. Its translation is CASSPSGGPEYNEQFF. The chain links TRBV7-9 to TRBJ2-1; weak D call: TRBD2 (7 bases). The germline gives CDR1 SEHNR, CDR2 FQNEAQ (reference sequence). The CDR3 loop spans 16 amino acids. V lost 5 bases, J lost 4 bases, and 18 bases lay in between.

This clonotype appeared many times. The V and J genes are TRBV11-2 and TRBJ1-6, with D possibly matching TRBD1 (5 bases). CDR1 and CDR2 (germline): SGHAT, FQNNGV. CDR3 length: 14 residues. V was trimmed by 7 bases and J by 13 bases, leaving 20 bases between them. This chain's CDR3 is CASNLRSGLWPLHF. CDR3 DNA sequence: TGTGCCAGCAACCTGCGGTCGGGACTGTGGCCCCTCCACTTT.

This chain links TRBV7-8 with TRBJ1-5, with D unresolved. Trimming stripped 0 bases from V and 0 bases from J, with 12 bases between. The CDR3 length is 17 residues. Germline values: CDR1 SGHVS, CDR2 FQNEAQ. In nucleotides, the CDR3 is TGTGCCAGCAGCTTAGCAGACGGCCTCTATAGCAATCAGCCCCAGCATTTT. Amino acids: CASSLADGLYSNQPQHF.

This clonotype was counted between two and nine times. The rearrangement links TRBV6-2 or TRBV6-3 to TRBJ1-5; 8 bases fit TRBD1. V gave up 6 bases and J gave up 2 bases; unmatched junction bases: 9. CDR1 is MNHEY and CDR2 is SVGEGT in the germline V gene. The CDR3 consists of 16 residues. The CDR3 nucleotides read TGTGCCAGCAGCGACCTACAGGGGGTAGGCAATCAGCCCCAGCATTTT. This codes for CASSDLQGVGNQPQHF.

In this sample, this clonotype turned up a few times. V is TRBV20-1 and J is TRBJ2-3; tentatively, D is TRBD2 (6 bases). The germline V and J ends were trimmed by 1 base and 4 bases, with 18 bases remaining between them. The CDR3 length is 16 residues. CDR1 and CDR2 from the germline V gene are DFQATT and SNEGSKA (reference sequence). The DNA of the CDR3 is TGCAGTGCTAGAGCTGGGGGACTTCTCTTTGCAGATACGCAGTATTTT. Translated: CSARAGGLLFADTQYF.

This clonotype was seen many times. The CDR3 DNA is TGCAGTGCCGATCCGGTTAGCGGGAGCGGCACAGATACGCAGTATTTT. It translates to CSADPVSGSGTDTQYF. This chain connects TRBV20-1 to TRBJ2-3, with 9 bases fitting TRBD2. Germline trimming cut 6 bases from V and 1 base from J; bases unmatched to any gene: 11. Germline V gene data show CDR1 as DFQATT and CDR2 as SNEGSKA (reference sequence). The CDR3 has 16 residues.

The table lists this clonotype with a few counts. This chain uses TRBV20-1 with TRBJ2-7; D call uncertain. Germline V CDR1 and CDR2: DFQATT, SNEGSKA (reference sequence). With 3 bases removed from V and 2 bases from J, the gap between germline ends came to 8 bases. The CDR3 spans 12 residues. CDR3 nucleotides: TGCAGTGCTAGTCGGTCGGCCTACGAGCAGTACTTC. Translated: CSASRSAYEQYF.

This clonotype came up a few times. The rearrangement joins TRBV7-9 to TRBJ2-1; D is perhaps TRBD1 or TRBD2 (5 bases each). This CDR3 has 14 residues. Between the trimmed V and J ends, which lost 8 bases and 6 bases, there was a span of 17 bases. Germline V gene lookup returns CDR1 SEHNR and CDR2 FQNEAQ (reference sequence). The CDR3 spells CASRPGGRVNEQFF. CDR3 DNA sequence: TGTGCCAGCCGACCTGGGGGTCGGGTCAATGAGCAGTTCTTC.

This clonotype has only a few counts. The chain employs TRBV27 and TRBJ2-1; 13 bases are shared with TRBD2. This CDR3 region has 14 residues. The V segment lost 6 bases and the J segment 8 bases; nucleotides outside the gene matches: 4. Per germline, CDR1 MNHEY and CDR2 SMNVEV (reference sequence). CDR3 amino acids: CASSGLAGDDEQFF. The CDR3 DNA reads as TGTGCCAGCAGCGGACTAGCGGGAGACGATGAGCAGTTCTTC.

This clonotype was seen a handful of times. The chain uses TRBV11-2 and TRBJ2-7; D perhaps matches TRBD1 (6 bases). V lost 4 bases and J lost 3, with 25 bases in between. The germline V gene encodes CDR1 SGHAT and CDR2 FQNNGV. This CDR3 is built from 18 residues. CDR3 nucleotides: TGTGCCAGCAGCTCAACGTTAAAAAGAACAGGGCGCGACTACGAGCAGTACTTC. Translation gives CASSSTLKRTGRDYEQYF.